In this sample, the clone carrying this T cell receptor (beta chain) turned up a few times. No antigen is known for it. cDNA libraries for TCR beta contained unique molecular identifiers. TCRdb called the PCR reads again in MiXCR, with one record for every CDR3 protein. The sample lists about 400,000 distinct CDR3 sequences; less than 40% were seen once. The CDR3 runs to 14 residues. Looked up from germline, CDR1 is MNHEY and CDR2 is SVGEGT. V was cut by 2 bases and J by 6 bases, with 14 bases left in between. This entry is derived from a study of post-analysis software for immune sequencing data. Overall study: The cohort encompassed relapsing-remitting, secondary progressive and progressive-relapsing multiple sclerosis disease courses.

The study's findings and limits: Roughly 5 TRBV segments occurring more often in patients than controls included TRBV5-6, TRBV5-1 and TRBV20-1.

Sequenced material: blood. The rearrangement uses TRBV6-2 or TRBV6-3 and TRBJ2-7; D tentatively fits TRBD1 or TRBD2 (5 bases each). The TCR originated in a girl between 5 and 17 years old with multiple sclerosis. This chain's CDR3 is CASSYVRPGTEQYF. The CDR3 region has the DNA TGTGCCAGCAGTTACGTCCGGCCAGGGACCGAGCAGTACTTC.